The next 19 T cell receptor beta chains were all read from a single sample in a study of cytomegalovirus exposure and HLA in healthy donors. PCR employed 60 Vbeta and 13 Jbeta primers. The table came from immunoSEQ multiplex PCR; TCRdb's copy has only in-frame clones and leaves some out. The sample shows about 80,000 clones, around 77% of them seen only once. Input material: PBMCs. Every receptor here comes from a man aged 45 to 65 in good health and CMV-seronegative.

The gene calls are TRBV19 and TRBJ2-5; a weak D match, TRBD2 (7 bases). The germline gives CDR1 LNHDA, CDR2 SQIVND (reference sequence). V lost 6 bases and J lost 5, with 22 bases in between. CDR3 size: 16 residues. CDR3 protein: CASSRYGRGPGETQYF. CDR3 sequence (DNA): TGTGCCAGTAGCCGCTATGGGCGGGGGCCGGGGGAGACCCAGTACTTC.

The rearrangement joins TRBV7-9 to TRBJ2-7, with D perhaps matching TRBD2 (7 bases). The CDR3 sequence is 15 residues long. In germline, CDR1 is SEHNR, CDR2 FQNEAQ (reference sequence). The V end lost 1 base, the J end lost 5 bases, and 15 bases lay between the germline ends. CDR3 loop: CASSLVGGGFDEQYF. The DNA of the CDR3 is TGTGCCAGCAGCTTAGTAGGGGGGGGCTTCGACGAGCAGTACTTC.

This clone is a singleton in its sample. The genes are TRBV18 and TRBJ2-7; TRBD2 might be the D (6 bases). V lost 2 bases to trimming and J lost 2 bases, with 13 bases between them. This CDR3 contains 15 residues. Germline CDR1 is KGHSH and CDR2 is LQKENI. Here the CDR3 reads CASSPVSGDPYEQYF. The CDR3 DNA sequence: TGTGCCAGCTCACCAGTCTCGGGGGACCCCTACGAGCAGTACTTC.

V and J are TRBV21-1 and TRBJ2-3; the table's D call of TRBD2 was not tested on the DNA. TRBV21-1 is annotated as a pseudogene. CDR3 size: 14 residues. The CDR3 sequence: CASGRNSQPDTQYF. For the CDR3, the DNA is TGTGCCAGCGGGAGGAACTCGCAGCCGGATACGCAGTATTTT.

The chain combines TRBV7-8 with TRBJ2-1; 8 nucleotides align to TRBD2. CDR1 is SGHVS and CDR2 is FQNEAQ in the germline V gene. The CDR3 runs 15 residues. J gave up 5 bases and V 7 bases, and 10 bases lay outside the gene matches. As DNA, the CDR3 is TGTGCCAGCATCCAGATAGGGGGACTAGACAATGAGCAGTTCTTC. This sequence encodes CASIQIGGLDNEQFF.

V is TRBV19 and J is TRBJ2-3; 7 bases map to TRBD1. The CDR3 has 13 residues. CDR1 is LNHDA and CDR2 is SQIVND in the germline V gene (reference sequence). The trim removed 4 bases at V and 5 bases at J, leaving 3 bases unmatched. CDR3 sequence: CASSTNRGDTQYF. As DNA, the CDR3 is TGTGCCAGTAGTACAAACAGGGGAGATACGCAGTATTTT. The full variable domain, completed using reference TRBV19 and TRBJ2-3, is DGGITQSPKYLFRKEGQNVTLSCEQNLNHDAMYWYRQDPGQGLRLIYYSQIVNDFQKGDIAEGYSVSREKKESFPLTVTSAQKNPTAFYLCASSTNRGDTQYFGPGTRLTVL.

This clone was seen only a few times. The chain uses TRBV19 and TRBJ1-5; D not resolved. The germline gives CDR1 LNHDA, CDR2 SQIVND (reference sequence). The CDR3 length is 14 residues. Trimming shortened V by 1 base and J by 1 base, and 5 bases separated the two germline ends. The CDR3 sequence is CASSIALSNQPQHF. As DNA, the CDR3 is TGTGCCAGTAGTATAGCCCTGAGCAATCAGCCCCAGCATTTT.

This clone was recorded a few times. The V and J genes are TRBV4-2 and TRBJ2-7; 12 bases fit TRBD2. The V gene end was trimmed by 6 bases and the J gene end by 3 bases; junction bases not matched to a gene: 3. CDR1 and CDR2 (germline): LGHNA, YNFKEQ. This CDR3 spans 14 amino acids. The CDR3 sequence: CASRLAGGHYEQYF. CDR3 nucleotide sequence: TGTGCCAGCAGACTAGCGGGGGGCCACTACGAGCAGTACTTC.

V and J are TRBV19 and TRBJ2-1; tentatively, D is TRBD2 (6 bases). The CDR3 spans 17 residues. Germline loops: CDR1 LNHDA, CDR2 SQIVND (reference sequence). V lost 5 bases, J lost 0 bases, and 17 bases lay in between. The CDR3 sequence is CASSRAGTPNSYNEQFF. As DNA, the CDR3 is TGTGCCAGTAGTCGAGCCGGGACTCCAAACTCCTACAATGAGCAGTTCTTC.

The CDR3 nucleotides are TGTGCCAGCAGTGCGGGGGAGACCTCTTACGAGCAGTACTTC. Its translation is CASSAGETSYEQYF. The V and J genes are TRBV6-5 and TRBJ2-7; 7 positions match TRBD2. Trimming at V came to 5 bases and at J to 4 bases, leaving 8 bases not matched to a gene. The CDR3 sequence is 14 residues long. Germline V CDR1 and CDR2: MNHEY, SVGAGI.

The DNA of the CDR3 is TGTGCCAGCAGCTTGGGACAGGTTCTTCGGGACGAGCAGTACTTC. It is translated as CASSLGQVLRDEQYF. This chain links TRBV5-6 with TRBJ2-7, with a tentative D call TRBD1 (6 bases). This CDR3 has 15 residues. V was shortened by 0 bases and J by 5 bases, with 15 bases between the two germline ends. Germline lookup yields CDR1 SGHDT and CDR2 YYEEEE.

J is TRBJ2-3 and V is TRBV7-3, with D tentatively TRBD2 (5 bases). This CDR3 contains 15 residues. Germline lookup yields CDR1 SGHTA and CDR2 FQGTGA. V was shortened by 5 bases and J by 3 bases, with 15 bases between the two germline ends. The CDR3 sequence is CASSPSFSVTDTQYF. The CDR3 DNA sequence: TGTGCCAGCAGCCCGTCGTTTAGCGTAACAGATACGCAGTATTTT.

The chain couples TRBV5-4 to TRBJ2-7, with D tentatively TRBD2 (5 bases). CDR1 is SGHNT and CDR2 is YYREEE in the germline V gene (reference sequence). V lost 3 bases to trimming and J lost 7 bases, with 17 bases between them. The CDR3 runs 14 residues. The CDR3 DNA sequence: TGTGCCAGCAGCTCGAATTCCCTAGCTTGGGAGCAGTACTTC. It codes for CASSSNSLAWEQYF.

V is TRBV11-2 and J is TRBJ2-6, with a weak D call TRBD1 (6 bases). Germline CDR1 is SGHAT and CDR2 is FQNNGV. The CDR3 is 16 amino acids. V was clipped by 5 bases and J by 10 bases, with 21 bases between them. The CDR3 loop reads CASSPPRGSRSNVLTF. The CDR3 DNA reads as TGTGCCAGCAGCCCCCCGAGGGGGAGCAGATCTAACGTCCTGACTTTC.

The V gene is TRBV6-5, the J gene TRBJ2-7; 7 nucleotides align to TRBD1. The CDR3 totals 15 residues. The junction had 11 bases not matched to a gene; V was cut back by 3 bases and J by 6 bases. CDR1 is MNHEY and CDR2 is SVGAGI in the germline V gene. The DNA of the CDR3 is TGTGCCAGCAGTTATTTGGGACAGACTCGCGCCGAGCAGTACTTC. Residues: CASSYLGQTRAEQYF.

The rearrangement uses TRBV29-1 and TRBJ2-7; 8 bases align to TRBD1. The CDR3 spans 14 residues. Germline V gives CDR1 SQVTM, CDR2 ANQGSEA. Trimming at V came to 6 bases and at J to 7 bases, leaving 14 bases not matched to a gene. The CDR3 protein is CSVQTPRTGREQYF. The CDR3 region has the DNA TGCAGCGTCCAAACCCCTAGGACAGGGAGGGAGCAGTACTTC.

This clone was observed a few times. This sequence joins TRBV7-9 and TRBJ2-7, with 7 positions matching TRBD2. Looked up from germline, CDR1 is SEHNR and CDR2 is FQNEAQ (reference sequence). V shed 4 bases, J shed 0 bases, and the junction held 3 bases outside the gene matches. This CDR3 has 14 amino acids. CDR3: CASSYGGSSYEQYF. For the CDR3, the DNA is TGTGCCAGCAGCTACGGGGGGTCCTCCTACGAGCAGTACTTC.

A few counts support this clone. This chain joins TRBV6-1 and TRBJ2-7, with D possibly being TRBD1 (6 bases). The germline V and J ends were trimmed by 0 bases and 2 bases, with 11 bases remaining between them. Germline values: CDR1 MNHNS, CDR2 SASEGT. CDR3 length: 15 residues. The CDR3 nucleotides read TGTGCCAGCAGTGAAGCGGTCAGGGGTACCTACGAGCAGTACTTC. It codes for CASSEAVRGTYEQYF.

The V call is TRBV4-1, the J call TRBJ2-2; TRBD1 matches at 8 bases. Germline lookup yields CDR1 MGHRA and CDR2 YSYEKL. The CDR3 length is 16 residues. Trimming cost V 0 bases and J 6 bases; bases outside gene matches: 6. This CDR3 reads CASSQDNRGVAGELFF. The CDR3 DNA is TGCGCCAGCAGCCAAGATAACAGGGGGGTAGCCGGGGAGCTGTTTTTT.